The 25 T cell receptor beta chains given below trace back to one sample, sequenced in a study of a mutant IDH1 vaccine in newly diagnosed glioma. The time point is: week 35, safety follow-up. Every vaccine dose comprised 300 ug of mutant IDH1 20-mer peptide plus topical imiquimod. Generated by immunoSEQ multiplex PCR, the TCRdb table keeps only in-frame clones and is missing some. The sample has around 54,000 clones; approximately 87% are singletons. Antigen specificity for these receptors is unknown. Sequencing used PBMCs, obtained from a glioma patient whose treatment included an IDH1 peptide vaccine. These receptors came from a man aged 35-49 years with glioma.

The gene calls are TRBV5-1 and TRBJ2-6, with D hard to call. This CDR3 comprises 14 residues. V was clipped by 0 bases and J by 4 bases, with 5 bases between them. Germline V CDR1 and CDR2: SGHRS, YFSETQ. CDR3 sequence: CASSLESGANVLTF. The CDR3 DNA is TGCGCCAGCAGCTTGGAGTCGGGGGCCAACGTCCTGACTTTC.

The rearrangement joins TRBV29-1 to TRBJ1-2; D is ambiguous. Germline V CDR1 and CDR2: SQVTM, ANQGSEA. The CDR3 has 13 amino acids. Trimming pared 6 bases from V and 1 base from J, leaving 12 bases between. The CDR3 DNA follows: TGCAGCGTCACAACGACCGATAACTATGGCTACACCTTC. This gives the protein CSVTTTDNYGYTF.

The count of this clone is one. This chain uses TRBV6-5 with TRBJ1-1; 8 bases align to TRBD1. CDR1 and CDR2 from the germline V gene are MNHEY and SVGAGI. V shed 4 bases, J shed 1 base, and the junction held 2 bases outside the gene matches. The CDR3 extends over 14 amino acids. CDR3 nucleotide sequence: TGTGCCAGCAGTTTCACAGGGGGGAACACTGAAGCTTTCTTT. Amino acids: CASSFTGGNTEAFF.

This clone showed up just once. The gene calls are TRBV5-1 and TRBJ2-3; 7 bases match TRBD1. This CDR3 has 14 residues. The trim removed 4 bases at V and 3 bases at J, leaving 5 bases unmatched. The germline gives CDR1 SGHRS, CDR2 YFSETQ. This chain's CDR3 is CASSTRQGTDTQYF. The CDR3 DNA follows: TGCGCCAGCAGCACCCGACAGGGAACAGATACGCAGTATTTT.

This chain uses TRBV11-2 with TRBJ2-5; D is ambiguous. Germline CDR1 reads SGHAT; CDR2 reads FQNNGV. The CDR3 covers 14 residues. Trimming cost V 3 bases and J 3 bases, with 11 bases left between them. CDR3 residues: CASSFGRVKETQYF. The CDR3 coding sequence is TGTGCCAGCAGCTTCGGACGGGTTAAAGAGACCCAGTACTTC.

The chain joins TRBV2 to TRBJ1-4; D remains unclear. Germline CDR1 and CDR2: SNHLY and FYNNEI. The V gene lost 7 bases and the J gene lost 4 bases, with 10 bases spanning the gap. The CDR3 spans 13 residues. The CDR3 spells CASTDGLNEKLFF. CDR3 nucleotide sequence: TGTGCCAGCACCGACGGGCTTAATGAAAAACTGTTTTTT.

The CDR3 DNA follows: TGCAGCGTTTTGACGGGGAACTATGGCTACACCTTC. Translating gives CSVLTGNYGYTF. The chain carries TRBV29-1 and TRBJ1-2; D gene ambiguous. Germline CDR1 and CDR2: SQVTM and ANQGSEA. The CDR3 sequence is 12 residues long. V dropped 5 bases and J dropped 2 bases, with 9 bases sitting between them.

This chain joins TRBV4-2 and TRBJ1-1; weak D call: TRBD1 (6 bases). This CDR3 has 15 residues. Germline assignment: CDR1 LGHNA and CDR2 YNFKEQ. V was pared by 5 bases and J by 7 bases, with 20 bases between. In nucleotides, the CDR3 is TGTGCCAGCAGCTCGATTGCGGATGGGGGGCTTGAAGCTTTCTTT. It translates to CASSSIADGGLEAFF.

The genes are TRBV29-1 and TRBJ1-2; 10 bases agree with TRBD1. V shed 6 bases and J 5 bases; nucleotides not matched to a gene: 3. CDR3 length: 12 amino acids. Germline V lookup: CDR1 SQVTM, CDR2 ANQGSEA. In nucleotides, the CDR3 is TGCAGCGTGGGGGACAGGGGATATGGCTACACCTTC. It is translated as CSVGDRGYGYTF.

The chain carries TRBV28 and TRBJ1-5, with D perhaps matching TRBD1 (6 bases). The V gene's germline CDR1 is MDHEN and CDR2 SYDVKM. CDR3 length: 15 residues. Deletions cut 4 bases from V and 3 bases from J, with 13 bases between. The CDR3 reads CASSSYRETNQPQHF. In DNA, the CDR3 is TGTGCCAGCAGTTCCTACAGGGAGACCAATCAGCCCCAGCATTTT.

This chain connects TRBV5-1 to TRBJ2-1, with TRBD1 identical over 11 bases. Germline V gene sequence: CDR1 SGHRS, CDR2 YFSETQ. V was pared by 1 base and J by 4 bases, with 4 bases of the junction left unmatched. The CDR3 contains 16 residues. CDR3 residues: CASSLSGQGGYNEQFF. In nucleotides, the CDR3 is TGCGCCAGCAGCTTGTCGGGACAGGGGGGATACAATGAGCAGTTCTTC. Looking up the rest from reference TRBV5-1 and TRBJ2-1 gives the full variable domain: KAGVTQTPRYLIKTRGQQVTLSCSPISGHRSVSWYQQTPGQGLQFLFEYFSETQRNKGNFPGRFSGRQFSNSRSEMNVSTLELGDSALYLCASSLSGQGGYNEQFFGPGTRLTVL.

This chain connects TRBV7-9 to TRBJ2-2; D is tentatively TRBD1 or TRBD2 (5 bases each). V gave up 6 bases and J gave up 2 bases, with 16 bases separating them. In germline, CDR1 is SEHNR, CDR2 FQNEAQ (reference sequence). CDR3 length: 16 residues. This chain's CDR3 is CASSPPGTLNTGELFF. In nucleotides, the CDR3 is TGTGCCAGCAGTCCCCCCGGGACCCTCAACACCGGGGAGCTGTTTTTT.

The gene calls are TRBV7-9 and TRBJ2-3, with D tentatively TRBD2 (7 bases). V was clipped by 0 bases and J by 5 bases, with 12 bases between them. The germline CDR1 and CDR2 sequences are SEHNR and FQNEAQ (reference sequence). The CDR3 sequence is 15 residues long. In DNA form, the CDR3 reads TGTGCCAGCAGCTTAGCAAGGGGAGGGGGAGATACGCAGTATTTT. It yields the protein CASSLARGGGDTQYF.

The gene calls are TRBV6-6 and TRBJ1-1, with D tentatively TRBD1 (6 bases). Germline values: CDR1 MNHNY, CDR2 SVGAGI (reference sequence). The V and J ends lost 5 bases and 1 base respectively, with 11 bases between them. The CDR3 is made up of 14 amino acids. CDR3 in amino acids: CASSTRTENTEAFF. Here the CDR3 DNA reads TGTGCCAGCAGTACCCGGACAGAGAACACTGAAGCTTTCTTT.

The chain recombines TRBV4-1 with TRBJ2-2; unclear D gene. V was clipped by 1 base and J by 6 bases, with 6 bases between them. Germline assignment: CDR1 MGHRA and CDR2 YSYEKL. The CDR3 contains 13 residues. The CDR3 region is CASSQVGSGELFF. The CDR3 nucleotides read TGCGCCAGCAGCCAAGTGGGGTCCGGGGAGCTGTTTTTT.

The chain uses TRBV6-1 and TRBJ2-7; D possibly matches TRBD1 or TRBD2 (5 bases each). With 6 bases removed from V and 6 bases from J, the gap between germline ends came to 15 bases. The length of the CDR3 is 13 residues. Germline V gives CDR1 MNHNS, CDR2 SASEGT. For the CDR3, the DNA is TGTGCCAGCAGGCGAGAGGGGACCTCCGAGCAGTACTTC. It translates to CASRREGTSEQYF.

This clone appeared a single time. The chain carries TRBV13 and TRBJ2-7; the D call may be TRBD1 or TRBD2 (6 bases each). V shed 6 bases and J shed 2 bases, with 11 bases lying between them. The germline V gene encodes CDR1 PRHDT and CDR2 FYEKMQ (reference sequence). CDR3 length: 13 residues. Here the CDR3 reads CASSRGPAYEQYF. The CDR3 region has the DNA TGTGCCAGCAGTCGGGGGCCAGCCTACGAGCAGTACTTC.

This clone was detected once. The chain has TRBV7-9 and TRBJ2-7; no firm D call. V was cut by 6 bases and J by 4 bases, with 10 bases left in between. Germline CDR1 reads SEHNR; CDR2 reads FQNEAQ (reference sequence). The CDR3 consists of 12 residues. The CDR3 is CASSATVYEQYF. The DNA for the CDR3 is TGTGCCAGCAGTGCGACTGTATACGAGCAGTACTTC.

This chain links TRBV6-1 with TRBJ2-1, with 8 positions matching TRBD2. CDR1 and CDR2 (germline): MNHNS, SASEGT. The CDR3 is 15 residues long. Trimming cost V 8 bases and J 0 bases; bases outside gene matches: 6. DNA of the CDR3: TGTGCCAGCGTCCTCGGGGGGGGCTCCTACAATGAGCAGTTCTTC. Encoded protein: CASVLGGGSYNEQFF.

The chain is built from TRBV2 and TRBJ2-5; D possibly corresponds to TRBD2 (6 bases). The CDR3 is 13 residues long. The germline V gene has CDR1 SNHLY and CDR2 FYNNEI. Trimming removed 8 bases from V and 5 bases from J, with 15 bases in between. In DNA, the CDR3 is TGTGCCAGCGGGGGGTCCAGTCTCGAGACCCAGTACTTC. It encodes CASGGSSLETQYF.

This clone was observed a few times. The J gene is TRBJ2-2, the V gene TRBV27; the D gene is possibly TRBD1 (6 bases). The CDR3 loop spans 13 amino acids. V lost 6 bases, J lost 8 bases, and 13 bases lay in between. Looked up from germline, CDR1 is MNHEY and CDR2 is SMNVEV (reference sequence). CDR3 sequence reads: CASSPTGFGELFF. The CDR3 nucleotides are TGTGCCAGCAGCCCGACAGGTTTTGGGGAGCTGTTTTTT.

This clone was counted once. This rearrangement joins TRBV19 to TRBJ1-5, with unresolved D. Germline loops: CDR1 LNHDA, CDR2 SQIVND (reference sequence). Deletions cut 5 bases from V and 6 bases from J, with 8 bases between. The CDR3 has 12 amino acids. The CDR3 is CASSFGFQPQHF. In nucleotides, the CDR3 is TGTGCCAGTAGTTTTGGGTTTCAGCCCCAGCATTTT.

The chain carries TRBV28 and TRBJ2-1; D ambiguous. The CDR3 has 11 amino acids. V was clipped by 3 bases and J by 9 bases, with 6 bases between them. Per germline, CDR1 MDHEN and CDR2 SYDVKM. The CDR3 DNA is TGTGCCAGCAGTTTTTGGGGTGAGCAGTTCTTC. Translating it yields CASSFWGEQFF. The entire variable domain, with the rest obtained from reference TRBV28 and TRBJ2-1, is as follows: DVKVTQSSRYLVKRTGEKVFLECVQDMDHENMFWYRQDPGLGLRLIYFSYDVKMKEKGDIPEGYSVSREKKERFSLILESASTNQTSMYLCASSFWGEQFFGPGTRLTVL.

This chain links TRBV12-5 with TRBJ2-1; TRBD2 agrees at 9 bases. From germline, CDR1 is LGHNT and CDR2 FRNRAP. The V and J ends lost 0 bases and 4 bases, in that order; junction bases with no gene match: 10. The CDR3 length is 18 residues. The CDR3 DNA reads TGTGCTAGTGGTTTGGTACCAGATGGGCTAGCGGGGTACAATGAGCAGTTCTTC. Translated: CASGLVPDGLAGYNEQFF.

V usage is TRBV5-1 and J usage is TRBJ2-3, with no clear D. CDR3 length equals 13 residues. Germline V gene sequence: CDR1 SGHRS, CDR2 YFSETQ. Trimming removed 0 bases at V and 2 bases at J, with 4 bases between. The CDR3 DNA sequence: TGCGCCAGCAGCTTGGAAGCCACAGATACGCAGTATTTT. Translated: CASSLEATDTQYF.